The TCR beta chain described here comes from a study of blood T cell repertoires in COVID-19. The data were produced by immunoSEQ multiplex PCR, yet TCRdb's version contains in-frame clones alone and is incomplete. Among roughly 150,000 clones listed, about nine tenths were seen once. Germline V gene data show CDR1 as LGHNA and CDR2 as YSLEER. V shed 4 bases and J 0 bases; nucleotides not matched to a gene: 1. The CDR3 length is 15 residues. The rearrangement uses TRBV4-3 and TRBJ2-3, with 10 positions matching TRBD2. Specimen: peripheral blood. This receptor was identified in a woman aged 70-85 years with acute or convalescent COVID-19. Written as DNA, the CDR3 is TGCGCCAGCAGCCCGGGACTAGCGAGCACAGATACGCAGTATTTT. Its protein product is CASSPGLASTDTQYF.